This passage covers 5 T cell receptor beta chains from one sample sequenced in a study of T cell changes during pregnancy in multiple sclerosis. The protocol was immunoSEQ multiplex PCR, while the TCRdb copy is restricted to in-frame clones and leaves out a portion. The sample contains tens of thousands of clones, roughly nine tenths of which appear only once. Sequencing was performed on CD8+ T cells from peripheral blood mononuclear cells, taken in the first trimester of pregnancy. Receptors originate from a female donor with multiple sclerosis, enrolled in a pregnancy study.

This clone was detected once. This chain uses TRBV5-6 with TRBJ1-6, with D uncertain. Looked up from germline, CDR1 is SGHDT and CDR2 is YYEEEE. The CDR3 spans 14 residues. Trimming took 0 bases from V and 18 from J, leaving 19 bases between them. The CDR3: CASSLGALYSSSHF. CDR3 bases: TGTGCCAGCAGCTTGGGGGCCCTTTACAGTAGTTCCCACTTT.

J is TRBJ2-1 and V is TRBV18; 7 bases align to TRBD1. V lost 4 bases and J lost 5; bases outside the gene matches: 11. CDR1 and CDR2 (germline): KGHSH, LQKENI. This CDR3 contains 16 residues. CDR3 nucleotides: TGTGCCAGCTCACATAGACAGGGCCGGGCACACAATGAGCAGTTCTTC. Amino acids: CASSHRQGRAHNEQFF.

CDR3 sequence: CASTDPGTGAQETQYF. CDR3 bases: TGTGCCAGCACCGACCCCGGGACAGGGGCCCAAGAGACCCAGTACTTC. The chain combines TRBV2 with TRBJ2-5, with 10 bases aligning to TRBD1. The CDR3 totals 16 residues. With V trimmed by 7 bases and J by 1 base, 9 bases remained unmatched. The germline V gene has CDR1 SNHLY and CDR2 FYNNEI.

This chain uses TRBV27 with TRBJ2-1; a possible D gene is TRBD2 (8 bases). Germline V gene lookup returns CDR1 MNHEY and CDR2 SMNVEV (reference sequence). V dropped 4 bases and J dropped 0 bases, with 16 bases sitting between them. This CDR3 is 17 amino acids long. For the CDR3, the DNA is TGTGCCAGCAGTTCGGGAGGGGGCCCAAGCTCCTACAATGAGCAGTTCTTC. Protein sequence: CASSSGGGPSSYNEQFF.

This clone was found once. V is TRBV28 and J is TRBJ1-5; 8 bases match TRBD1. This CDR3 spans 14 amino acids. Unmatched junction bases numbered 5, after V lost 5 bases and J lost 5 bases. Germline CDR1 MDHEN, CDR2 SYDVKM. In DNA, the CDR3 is TGTGCCAGCAGTCTACGGACAGGGCATCAGCCCCAGCATTTT. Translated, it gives CASSLRTGHQPQHF.